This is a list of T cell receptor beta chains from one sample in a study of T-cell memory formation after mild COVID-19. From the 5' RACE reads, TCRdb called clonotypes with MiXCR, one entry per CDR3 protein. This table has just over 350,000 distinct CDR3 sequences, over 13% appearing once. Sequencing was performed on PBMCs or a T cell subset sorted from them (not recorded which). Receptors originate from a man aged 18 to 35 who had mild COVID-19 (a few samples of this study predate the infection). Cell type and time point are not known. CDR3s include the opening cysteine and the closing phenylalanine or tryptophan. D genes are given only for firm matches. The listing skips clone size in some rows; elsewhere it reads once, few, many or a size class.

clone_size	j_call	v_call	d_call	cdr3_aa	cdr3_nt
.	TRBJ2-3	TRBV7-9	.	CASSLGYGTLKGTQYF	TGTGCCAGCAGCTTAGGGTATGGGACCCTGAAGGGTACGCAGTATTTT
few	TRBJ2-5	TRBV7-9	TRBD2	CASTPASGGLETQYF	TGTGCCAGCACCCCGGCTAGCGGGGGATTGGAGACCCAGTACTTC
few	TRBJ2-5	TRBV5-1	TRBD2	CASSIGLAGQETQYF	TGCGCCAGCAGTATCGGACTAGCTGGGCAAGAGACCCAGTACTTC
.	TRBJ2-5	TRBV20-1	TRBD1	CSAPKQGKETQYF	TGCAGTGCTCCCAAACAGGGGAAAGAGACCCAGTACTTC
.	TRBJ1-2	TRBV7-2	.	CASSSGSRVHGYTF	TGTGCCAGCAGCTCGGGAAGCAGGGTCCATGGCTACACCTTC
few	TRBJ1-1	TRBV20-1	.	CSARDWQGTQNTEAFF	TGCAGTGCTAGAGATTGGCAGGGTACCCAGAACACTGAAGCTTTCTTT
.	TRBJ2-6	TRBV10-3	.	CATRNISGANVLTF	TGTGCCACCCGTAATATCTCTGGGGCCAACGTCCTGACTTTC
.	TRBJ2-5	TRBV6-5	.	CASGPKETQYF	TGTGCCAGCGGGCCGAAAGAGACCCAGTACTTC
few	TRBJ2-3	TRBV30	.	CAWSRRSTDTQYF	TGTGCCTGGAGTAGGAGGAGCACAGATACGCAGTATTTT
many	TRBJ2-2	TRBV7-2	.	CASSLVGQGFAGELFF	TGTGCCAGCAGCTTAGTAGGGCAGGGGTTCGCCGGGGAGCTGTTTTTT
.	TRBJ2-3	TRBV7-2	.	CASSLVYRGHLVSTDTQYF	TGTGCCAGCAGTTTAGTGTATCGGGGGCACCTTGTAAGCACAGATACGCAGTATTTT
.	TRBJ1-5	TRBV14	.	CASSQDIAGPQHF	TGTGCCAGCAGCCAAGATATAGCAGGACCCCAGCATTTT
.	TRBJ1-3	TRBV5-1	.	CASSPDLASGNTIYF	TGCGCCAGCAGCCCGGACTTAGCCTCTGGAAACACCATATATTTT
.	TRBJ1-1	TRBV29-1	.	CSVGQGTYMNTEAFF	TGCAGCGTTGGGCAGGGGACGTATATGAACACTGAAGCTTTCTTT
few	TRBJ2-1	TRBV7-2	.	CASSPSLLARVEQFF	TGTGCCAGCAGCCCTTCTCTCCTAGCTAGGGTTGAGCAGTTCTTC
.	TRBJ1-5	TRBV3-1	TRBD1	CASSQGYRGYQPQHF	TGTGCCAGCAGCCAAGGATACAGGGGGTATCAGCCCCAGCATTTT
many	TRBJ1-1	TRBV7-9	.	CASRPSGAGANTEAFF	TGTGCCAGCAGACCGTCGGGGGCAGGGGCGAACACTGAAGCTTTCTTT
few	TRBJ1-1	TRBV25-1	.	CASSEHPGTEAFF	TGTGCCAGCAGTGAACACCCGGGGACTGAAGCTTTCTTT
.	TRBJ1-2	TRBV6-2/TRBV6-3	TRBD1	CASSQGQVSGYTF	TGTGCCAGCAGCCAGGGACAGGTGTCAGGCTACACCTTC
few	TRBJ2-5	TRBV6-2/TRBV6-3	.	CASSLRQGSGETQYF	TGTGCCAGCAGCCTCAGACAGGGTAGCGGAGAGACCCAGTACTTC
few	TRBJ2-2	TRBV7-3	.	CASSKQEGTGELFF	TGTGCCAGCAGTAAACAGGAGGGGACCGGGGAGCTGTTTTTT
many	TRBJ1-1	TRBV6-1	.	CASPPPGRGDTEAFF	TGTGCCAGCCCTCCTCCGGGACGAGGGGACACTGAAGCTTTCTTT
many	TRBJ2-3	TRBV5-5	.	CASSPDTDTQYF	TGTGCCAGCAGCCCTGACACAGATACGCAGTATTTT
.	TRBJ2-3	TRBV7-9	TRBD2	CASSLEVGRADTQYF	TGTGCCAGCAGCTTAGAAGTGGGGAGGGCAGATACGCAGTATTTT
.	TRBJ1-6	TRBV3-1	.	CASRLTGTEYRLHF	TGTGCCAGCAGGTTAACCGGGACCGAGTATCGCCTCCACTTT
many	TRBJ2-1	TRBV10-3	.	CAISDHRTLRGEQFF	TGTGCCATCAGTGATCATAGGACCCTGCGCGGTGAGCAGTTCTTC
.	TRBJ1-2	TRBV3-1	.	CASSQSLPYGYTF	TGTGCCAGCAGCCAAAGTCTACCCTATGGCTACACCTTC
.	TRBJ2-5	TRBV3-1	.	CASSQMPKETQYF	TGTGCCAGCAGCCAAATGCCAAAAGAGACCCAGTACTTC
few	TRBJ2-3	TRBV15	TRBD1	CATSRRTGTATDTQYF	TGTGCCACCAGCAGACGGACCGGGACAGCCACAGATACGCAGTATTTT
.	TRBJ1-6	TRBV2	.	CASSATESFNSPLHF	TGTGCCAGCAGTGCGACAGAAAGCTTCAATTCACCCCTCCACTTT
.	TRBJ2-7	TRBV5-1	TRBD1	CASNPGQGRYEQYF	TGCGCCAGTAACCCGGGACAGGGTCGGTACGAGCAGTACTTC
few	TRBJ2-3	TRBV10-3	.	CAISAWTDTQYF	TGTGCCATCAGTGCTTGGACAGATACGCAGTATTTT
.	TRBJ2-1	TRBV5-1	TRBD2	CASTTGTGGSYNEQFF	TGCGCCAGTACTACCGGGACGGGGGGTTCCTACAATGAGCAGTTCTTC
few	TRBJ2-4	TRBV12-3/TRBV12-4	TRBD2	CASSFRAGGGRVGAKNIQYF	TGTGCCAGCAGTTTCCGGGCCGGCGGGGGGAGGGTTGGAGCCAAAAACATTCAGTACTTC
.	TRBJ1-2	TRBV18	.	CASSPFPGPGEGYTF	TGTGCCAGCTCACCTTTTCCGGGCCCGGGTGAGGGCTACACCTTC
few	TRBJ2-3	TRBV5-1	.	CASSLRGRTSTDTQYF	TGCGCCAGCAGCTTACGGGGGCGGACTAGCACAGATACGCAGTATTTT
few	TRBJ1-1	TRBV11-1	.	CASSRTTEAFF	TGTGCCAGCAGCCGAACCACTGAAGCTTTCTTT
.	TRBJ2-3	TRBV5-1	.	CASSLEGGPSTDTQYF	TGCGCCAGCAGCTTGGAAGGCGGACCTAGCACAGATACGCAGTATTTT
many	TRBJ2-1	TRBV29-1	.	CSVESSSYNEQFF	TGCAGCGTTGAGTCAAGCTCCTACAATGAGCAGTTCTTC
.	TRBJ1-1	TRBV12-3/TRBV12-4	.	CASSLARWEAFF	TGTGCCAGCAGTTTAGCCCGGTGGGAAGCTTTCTTT
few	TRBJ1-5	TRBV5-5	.	CASSLEGLRNQPQHF	TGTGCCAGCAGCTTGGAAGGGCTACGAAATCAGCCCCAGCATTTT
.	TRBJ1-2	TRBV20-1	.	CSARSQRENYGYTF	TGCAGTGCTAGGTCCCAGCGGGAAAACTATGGCTACACCTTC
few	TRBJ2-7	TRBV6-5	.	CASSYSKFGLGYEQYF	TGTGCCAGCAGTTACTCGAAGTTTGGCCTAGGGTACGAGCAGTACTTC
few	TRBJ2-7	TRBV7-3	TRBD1	CASSRDSSSYEQYF	TGTGCCAGCAGCCGGGACAGCAGCTCCTACGAGCAGTACTTC
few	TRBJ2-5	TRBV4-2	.	CASSQELETQYF	TGTGCCAGCAGCCAAGAGTTGGAGACCCAGTACTTC
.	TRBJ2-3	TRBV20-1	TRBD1	CSATTGRSTDTQYF	TGCAGTGCCACGACAGGGCGGAGCACAGATACGCAGTATTTT
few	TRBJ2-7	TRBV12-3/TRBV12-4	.	CASSSGERHTYEQYF	TGTGCCAGCAGTTCTGGCGAGCGGCATACCTACGAGCAGTACTTC
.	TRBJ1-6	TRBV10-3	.	CAAGANDYNSPLHF	TGTGCCGCGGGGGCCAACGACTATAATTCACCCCTCCACTTT